The 10 T cell receptor beta chains below were found in one sample sequenced in a study of blood T cells in healthy people across ages. Then a second PCR, running about 6 to 12 cycles, was carried out with a sample-barcoded 5' primer and a J-beta primer mix. Via MiXCR, TCRdb re-called the 5' RACE reads, giving one row per CDR3 protein. The table has about 640,000 distinct CDR3 sequences, 45% to 65% seen once; the top ten hold approximately 40%. The sample comprised blood. The receptor source for this set is a man in his sixties in good health.

The chain has TRBV21-1 and TRBJ2-2; the table names TRBD1, a call not compared with the DNA. TRBV21-1 counts as a pseudogene. The CDR3 has 16 amino acids. This chain's CDR3 is CASSPRTGCNTGELFF. For the CDR3, the DNA is TGTGCCAGCAGCCCACGGACAGGGTGCAACACCGGGGAGCTGTTTTTT.

Of note for this clonotype: A much bigger clone sits one base away, suggesting this may be a read error. The rearrangement uses TRBV3-1 and TRBJ2-2; D gene uncertain. Per germline, CDR1 LGHDT and CDR2 YNNKEL (reference sequence). The CDR3 consists of 15 residues. The CDR3 nucleotides are TGTGCCGGCAGCCAAGCCAGGAGCTCCGCCGGGGAGCTGTTTTTT. This sequence encodes CAGSQARSSAGELFF.

The gene calls are TRBV6-5 and TRBJ2-1, with D possibly being TRBD2 (7 bases). V gave up 0 bases and J gave up 6 bases, with 15 bases separating them. The germline V gene encodes CDR1 MNHEY and CDR2 SVGAGI. The CDR3 is 16 amino acids. The CDR3 here is CASSYSAGRGANEQFF. DNA for the CDR3: TGTGCCAGCAGTTACTCAGCGGGACGGGGGGCCAATGAGCAGTTCTTC.

This chain joins TRBV5-1 and TRBJ1-1; 8 nucleotides align to TRBD1. The CDR3 loop spans 14 amino acids. Germline assignment: CDR1 SGHRS and CDR2 YFSETQ. The ends lost 4 bases at V and 7 bases at J; junction bases unmatched: 9. CDR3 loop: CASSVGQGGGEAFF. The DNA for the CDR3 is TGCGCCAGCAGCGTTGGACAGGGCGGGGGTGAAGCTTTCTTT.

The chain combines TRBV5-1 with TRBJ1-1; 8 nucleotides align to TRBD1. The V segment lost 4 bases and the J segment 1 base; nucleotides outside the gene matches: 6. The germline V gene encodes CDR1 SGHRS and CDR2 YFSETQ. The CDR3 covers 15 residues. The CDR3 nucleotides are TGCGCCAGCAGCCCTACTACAGGGGGGAACACTGAAGCTTTCTTT. Translated: CASSPTTGGNTEAFF.

The chain has TRBV6-6 and TRBJ1-1; TRBD1 aligns across 8 bases. The CDR3 has 14 residues. Germline V CDR1 and CDR2: MNHNY, SVGAGI (reference sequence). J lost 11 bases, V lost 2 bases, and 10 bases had no gene match. The CDR3 DNA reads as TGTGCCAGCAGTTACCGGGACAGGCGTTGGGAGGCTTTCTTT. Residues: CASSYRDRRWEAFF.

The rearrangement links TRBV9 to TRBJ1-5; 10 positions agree with TRBD1. The germline CDR1 and CDR2 sequences are SGDLS and YYNGEE. This CDR3 contains 15 residues. J was trimmed by 5 bases and V by 3 bases; bases with no gene match: 5. Here the CDR3 DNA reads TGTGCCAGCAGCGAGGGACAGGGGCCCCATCAGCCCCAGCATTTT. Protein sequence: CASSEGQGPHQPQHF.

The rearrangement joins TRBV11-2 to TRBJ2-1; D may be TRBD2 (5 bases). This CDR3 has 14 residues. Germline V CDR1 and CDR2: SGHAT, FQNNGV. V was clipped by 3 bases and J by 4 bases, with 10 bases between them. CDR3 sequence: CASSFAGEYNEQFF. Here the CDR3 DNA reads TGTGCCAGCAGCTTCGCCGGGGAGTACAATGAGCAGTTCTTC.

This clonotype was found a few times. V is TRBV5-1 and J is TRBJ2-2; TRBD2 matches at 8 bases. CDR1 is SGHRS and CDR2 is YFSETQ in the germline V gene. This CDR3 region has 18 residues. J gave up 1 base and V 5 bases, and 13 bases lay outside the gene matches. This CDR3 is CASSSGLTSGKNTGELFF. Written as DNA, the CDR3 is TGCGCCAGCAGTTCAGGGTTAACTAGCGGCAAGAACACCGGGGAGCTGTTTTTT.

This clonotype was seen many times. The rearrangement uses TRBV7-2 and TRBJ2-3, with D unclear. In germline, CDR1 is SGHTA, CDR2 FQGNSA. Trimming took off 1 base at V and 1 base at J, with 3 bases between the two ends. There are 13 residues in the CDR3. CDR3 sequence reads: CASSLERTDTQYF. The CDR3 region has the DNA TGTGCCAGCAGCTTAGAACGCACAGATACGCAGTATTTT.